The 20 T cell receptor beta chains reported below all come from one sample, sequenced in a study of T cells after posttransplantation cyclophosphamide. Sequencing used immunoSEQ multiplex PCR; TCRdb keeps in-frame clones, though not all of them. Sampling found around 35,000 clones, none seen once. Sequences were obtained from PBMCs. The receptor set was obtained from a man aged 25-45 years in good health and a related stem cell transplant donor.

This clone has at least ten counts. The V gene is TRBV6-6, the J gene TRBJ1-4; 8 nucleotides match TRBD1. The CDR3 extends over 15 amino acids. The germline V gene has CDR1 MNHNY and CDR2 SVGAGI (reference sequence). Losses at the gene ends were 7 bases for V and 7 bases for J; bases not matched to a gene: 11. CDR3 nucleotide sequence: TGTGCCAGCACTCTCATCCCAGGGACAGGTGAAAAACTGTTTTTT. It specifies CASTLIPGTGEKLFF.

This clone was counted between two and nine times. The rearrangement links TRBV5-1 to TRBJ2-5; 8 bases match TRBD1. Germline CDR1 is SGHRS and CDR2 is YFSETQ. The trim removed 2 bases at V and 6 bases at J, leaving 9 bases unmatched. The CDR3 has 15 amino acids. The CDR3 reads CASSFQQGVQKTQYF. Here the CDR3 DNA reads TGCGCCAGCAGCTTTCAACAGGGGGTTCAAAAGACCCAGTACTTC.

This clone has a count of ten or more. The chain recombines TRBV7-9 with TRBJ1-2; 11 bases align to TRBD1. The CDR3 extends over 15 amino acids. The germline CDR1 and CDR2 sequences are SEHNR and FQNEAQ (reference sequence). Trimming took 5 bases from V and 4 from J; bases not matched to a gene: 6. The CDR3 here is CASSAGTGGSYGYTF. The CDR3 DNA reads as TGTGCCAGCAGCGCCGGGACAGGGGGGAGCTATGGCTACACCTTC. Looking up the rest from reference TRBV7-9 and TRBJ1-2 gives the full variable domain: DTGVSQNPRHKITKRGQNVTFRCDPISEHNRLYWYRQTLGQGPEFLTYFQNEAQLEKSRLLSDRFSAERPKGSFSTLEIQRTEQGDSAMYLCASSAGTGGSYGYTFGSGTRLTVV.

The sample holds many counts of this clone. The chain uses TRBV29-1 and TRBJ2-1; perhaps TRBD1 as D (5 bases). The V end was cut by 3 bases, the J end by 2 bases, with 8 bases between. CDR3 length equals 13 residues. Germline CDR1 SQVTM, CDR2 ANQGSEA. CDR3 sequence reads: CSVDRAPYNEQFF. The CDR3 nucleotides read TGCAGCGTTGACAGGGCCCCCTACAATGAGCAGTTCTTC.

This clone appeared many times. The J gene is TRBJ1-5, the V gene TRBV5-8, with 7 positions matching TRBD1. Germline V lookup: CDR1 SGHTS, CDR2 YDEGEE. J lost 2 bases, V lost 3 bases, and 8 bases had no gene match. This CDR3 region has 16 residues. In nucleotides, the CDR3 is TGTGCCAGCAGCTCGGACAGGAATGGCGGCAATCAGCCCCAGCATTTT. It specifies CASSSDRNGGNQPQHF.

There are many counts of this clone. The chain has TRBV5-1 and TRBJ2-1; TRBD2 is a possible D gene (5 bases). Germline V gene data show CDR1 as SGHRS and CDR2 as YFSETQ. V gave up 5 bases and J gave up 4 bases, with 10 bases separating them. This CDR3 contains 13 residues. In DNA, the CDR3 is TGCGCCAGCAGGGACCTAGCTTACAATGAGCAGTTCTTC. This sequence encodes CASRDLAYNEQFF.

This clone showed up many times. This chain uses TRBV4-2 with TRBJ1-2, with a tentative D call TRBD1 (5 bases). The CDR3 covers 14 residues. Trimming took off 1 base at V and 8 bases at J, with 14 bases between the two ends. The germline V gene encodes CDR1 LGHNA and CDR2 YNFKEQ. CDR3 DNA sequence: TGTGCCAGCAGCCAAGTCGTAAGGGGTCAAGGCTACACCTTC. Residues: CASSQVVRGQGYTF.

The rearrangement uses TRBV5-1 and TRBJ2-5, with no clear D. The germline V and J ends were trimmed by 3 bases and 4 bases, with 7 bases remaining between them. Germline lookup yields CDR1 SGHRS and CDR2 YFSETQ. This CDR3 region has 12 residues. The CDR3 loop is CASSSTPETQYF. The CDR3 DNA follows: TGCGCCAGCAGCTCGACTCCAGAGACCCAGTACTTC. Variable domain in full (rest from reference TRBV5-1 and TRBJ2-5): KAGVTQTPRYLIKTRGQQVTLSCSPISGHRSVSWYQQTPGQGLQFLFEYFSETQRNKGNFPGRFSGRQFSNSRSEMNVSTLELGDSALYLCASSSTPETQYFGPGTRLLVL.

This clone was seen ten or more times. The chain recombines TRBV18 with TRBJ2-7; 7 bases fit TRBD1. This CDR3 is 13 amino acids long. Germline V gives CDR1 KGHSH, CDR2 LQKENI. J lost 5 bases, V lost 4 bases, and 5 bases had no gene match. The DNA of the CDR3 is TGTGCCAGCTCACGCACAGGGGACCACGAGCAGTACTTC. It yields the protein CASSRTGDHEQYF.

This clone was detected ten times or more. The V call is TRBV4-2, the J call TRBJ2-7, with TRBD1 identical over 8 bases. Trimming cost V 2 bases and J 3 bases; bases outside gene matches: 12. Germline CDR1 and CDR2: LGHNA and YNFKEQ. There are 17 residues in the CDR3. DNA of the CDR3: TGTGCCAGCAGCCAATCCCCCGGCGGACAGGGAGTCTACGAGCAGTACTTC. The encoded protein is CASSQSPGGQGVYEQYF.

There are a few counts of this clone. V and J are TRBV5-1 and TRBJ2-5; 11 bases are a match to TRBD2. The CDR3 is 18 amino acids. CDR1 is SGHRS and CDR2 is YFSETQ in the germline V gene. With V trimmed by 4 bases and J by 5 bases, 16 bases remained unmatched. The CDR3 DNA follows: TGCGCCAGCAGCGGGGGACTAGCGGCCGGGGCAAGGGGGGAGACCCAGTACTTC. This codes for CASSGGLAAGARGETQYF.

Ten or more counts support this clone. This chain uses TRBV24-1 with TRBJ1-2, with D perhaps matching TRBD1 (5 bases). Trimming took 4 bases from V and 3 from J, leaving 11 bases between them. The CDR3 is 14 amino acids. CDR1 is KGHDR and CDR2 is SFDVKD in the germline V gene. CDR3 DNA: TGTGCCACCAGTGACCTGGACACATACTATGGCTACACCTTC. Translating it yields CATSDLDTYYGYTF.

This clone was detected many times. The rearrangement uses TRBV5-4 and TRBJ1-6; the D gene is possibly TRBD1 (5 bases). Trimming took 2 bases from V and 8 from J, leaving 11 bases between them. Germline CDR1 is SGHNT and CDR2 is YYREEE (reference sequence). The CDR3 has 14 amino acids. The CDR3 here is CASSFKGLDSPLHF. CDR3 DNA: TGTGCCAGCAGCTTTAAGGGGCTAGATTCACCCCTCCACTTT. The full variable domain, its missing parts supplied by reference TRBV5-4 and TRBJ1-6, is ETGVTQSPTHLIKTRGQQVTLRCSSQSGHNTVSWYQQALGQGPQFIFQYYREEENGRGNFPPRFSGLQFPNYSSELNVNALELDDSALYLCASSFKGLDSPLHFGNGTRLTVT.

This clone was counted ten times or more. The V and J genes are TRBV6-1 and TRBJ1-1, with TRBD1 identical over 8 bases. V shed 4 bases, J shed 0 bases, and the junction held 4 bases outside the gene matches. CDR3 length equals 15 residues. Per the germline V gene, CDR1 is MNHNS and CDR2 is SASEGT. The CDR3 is CASSARDRLNTEAFF. CDR3 sequence (DNA): TGTGCCAGCAGTGCCCGGGACAGGTTGAACACTGAAGCTTTCTTT.

This clone came up many times. The J gene is TRBJ2-2, the V gene TRBV19, with TRBD1 matching 9 bases. V shed 7 bases, J shed 5 bases, and the junction held 5 bases outside the gene matches. The germline CDR1 and CDR2 sequences are LNHDA and SQIVND (reference sequence). This CDR3 is 14 amino acids long. CDR3 protein: CASTLGTGTGELFF. For the CDR3, the DNA is TGTGCCAGTACGCTCGGGACAGGGACCGGGGAGCTGTTTTTT.

This clone was recorded many times. The V and J genes are TRBV12-3 or TRBV12-4 and TRBJ2-1; 8 bases are shared with TRBD2. The CDR3 has 14 amino acids. The trim removed 6 bases at V and 4 bases at J, leaving 5 bases unmatched. CDR3 nucleotides: TGTGCCAGCAGCCATTCGGGGGGGTACAATGAGCAGTTCTTC. Translated, it gives CASSHSGGYNEQFF.

The rearrangement uses TRBV29-1 and TRBJ1-2; maybe TRBD1 (6 bases). The CDR3 is made up of 13 amino acids. Looked up from germline, CDR1 is SQVTM and CDR2 is ANQGSEA. Trimming pared 3 bases from V and 3 bases from J, leaving 11 bases between. The CDR3 sequence: CSVDRTDDYGYTF. The DNA of the CDR3 is TGCAGCGTTGATAGGACAGACGACTATGGCTACACCTTC.

This sequence joins TRBV5-6 and TRBJ2-1; 9 bases align to TRBD2. The CDR3 is 15 amino acids. Trimming cost V 4 bases and J 2 bases; bases outside gene matches: 4. The germline CDR1 and CDR2 sequences are SGHDT and YYEEEE. The CDR3 loop reads CASSPASGAYNEQFF. The CDR3 coding sequence is TGTGCCAGCAGCCCAGCTAGCGGGGCCTACAATGAGCAGTTCTTC.

This clone showed up many times. The chain carries TRBV27 and TRBJ2-7; D possibly corresponds to TRBD2 (7 bases). Between the trimmed V and J ends, which lost 1 base and 2 bases, there was a span of 12 bases. This CDR3 comprises 15 residues. Germline V CDR1 and CDR2: MNHEY, SMNVEV (reference sequence). CDR3 amino acids: CASSLWRGTTYEQYF. The CDR3 DNA reads TGTGCCAGCAGTTTATGGAGGGGGACTACCTACGAGCAGTACTTC.

This clone was counted ten times or more. The V gene is TRBV9, the J gene TRBJ2-7; tentatively, D is TRBD1 (7 bases). The germline V gene has CDR1 SGDLS and CDR2 YYNGEE. V lost 3 bases, J lost 7 bases, and 20 bases lay in between. There are 15 residues in the CDR3. In DNA, the CDR3 is TGTGCCAGCAGCGGCCCGGCAGGGGGGATGGGGGAGCAGTACTTC. Translation: CASSGPAGGMGEQYF. Using reference TRBV9 and TRBJ2-7 for the parts outside the CDR3, the full variable domain is DSGVTQTPKHLITATGQRVTLRCSPRSGDLSVYWYQQSLDQGLQFLIQYYNGEERAKGNILERFSAQQFPDLHSELNLSSLELGDSALYFCASSGPAGGMGEQYFGPGTRLTVT.